These T cell receptor beta chains were read from a single sample in a study of control samples from healthy donors and cancer patients. Method: immunoSEQ multiplex PCR; TCRdb's copy keeps in-frame clones and lacks some. This sample has 25,000 to 35,000 clones, with around nine tenths found just once. Sequencing used PBMCs. These receptors all come from a woman aged 35 to 49 with lung cancer. Both conserved end residues are part of each CDR3. D genes are given only for firm matches. Clone size is given for some rows only: seen once, a few or many times, or a class if the clone is expanded.

j_gene,abundance,d_gene,v_gene,CDR3nt,CDR3aa
TRBJ1-4,-,TRBD1,TRBV28,TGTGCCAGCAGTTTCCAGACAGGGTTTAATGAAAAACTGTTTTTT,CASSFQTGFNEKLFF
TRBJ1-6,-,-,TRBV11-2,TGTGCCAGCAGCTTAGGGGGTTACAATTCACCCCTCCACTTT,CASSLGGYNSPLHF
TRBJ2-1,-,-,TRBV5-1,TGCGCCAGCAGCTTGGAGGGGACAACAACTCACTACAATGAGCAGTTCTTC,CASSLEGTTTHYNEQFF
TRBJ1-1,-,TRBD1,TRBV10-2,TGCGCCAGCAACCCGGGACAGGCTAACACTGAAGCTTTCTTT,CASNPGQANTEAFF
TRBJ2-1,-,TRBD2,TRBV4-2,TGTGCCAGCAGCCAAGGACTAGCGGGGGGGCCGGATGAGCAGTTCTTC,CASSQGLAGGPDEQFF
TRBJ1-1,-,TRBD1,TRBV4-1,TGCGCCAGCAGCCAAGATCGGGGACAGGGTGGCTTGAACACTGAAGCTTTCTTT,CASSQDRGQGGLNTEAFF
TRBJ2-3,-,-,TRBV11-3,TGTGCCAGCACTTTTTTAACCCGGACCGGAGATACGCAGTATTTT,CASTFLTRTGDTQYF
TRBJ2-5,few,TRBD2,TRBV6-2/TRBV6-3,TGTGCCAGCAGCCGACTAGCGGGGGAACAAGAGACCCAGTACTTC,CASSRLAGEQETQYF
TRBJ2-1,-,-,TRBV9,TGTGCCAGCGGAACGTCTAGCGCCCCCGAGCAGTTCTTC,CASGTSSAPEQFF
TRBJ1-3,-,TRBD1,TRBV6-5,TGTGCCAGCGCTCAGGGGGACTCTGGAAACACCATATATTTT,CASAQGDSGNTIYF
TRBJ1-3,-,-,TRBV30,TGTGCCTGGAGTGGTTTCCGGATCTCTGGAAACACCATATATTTT,CAWSGFRISGNTIYF
TRBJ2-3,-,TRBD2,TRBV5-5,TGTGCCAGCAGCCGGCTAGCGGTCCCAGATACGCAGTATTTT,CASSRLAVPDTQYF
TRBJ1-3,-,-,TRBV30,TGTGCCTGGATCGGGCAGGGGACGCTCTCTGGAAACACCATATATTTT,CAWIGQGTLSGNTIYF
TRBJ1-6,-,TRBD1,TRBV27,TGTGCCAGCAGTTCAATCCCCCTCCGGGACAGGGGTTCACCCCTCCACTTT,CASSSIPLRDRGSPLHF
TRBJ2-1,-,TRBD2,TRBV3-1/TRBV3-2,TGTGCCAGCAGCCAAGATGGAAGGCGGGGGGGCCGCAATGAGCAGTTCTTC,CASSQDGRRGGRNEQFF
TRBJ1-5,-,-,TRBV4-3,TGCGCCAGCAGCCAAAGGTGGGATCAGCCCCAGCATTTT,CASSQRWDQPQHF
TRBJ2-5,-,-,TRBV27,TGTGCCAGCCGGACAGGGAGGGGTAGGGGCCAAGAGACCCAGTACTTC,CASRTGRGRGQETQYF
TRBJ1-5,once,-,TRBV9,TGTGCCAGCAGCGTCGGACCTAATCAGCCCCAGCATTTT,CASSVGPNQPQHF
TRBJ1-2,-,-,TRBV5-6,TGTGCCAGCAGCTTTGGATCTTATGGCTACACCTTC,CASSFGSYGYTF
TRBJ1-6,-,-,TRBV19,TGTGCCAGTAGTATCCAAACGGATTCACCCCTCCACTTT,CASSIQTDSPLHF
TRBJ2-5,few,-,TRBV30,TGTGCCTGGAGTGGCCTAACTCGGGGGGAGACCCAGTACTTC,CAWSGLTRGETQYF
TRBJ2-3,-,-,TRBV2,TGTGCCAGCAATTGGGGGGGACAGGCCACAGATACGCAGTATTTT,CASNWGGQATDTQYF
TRBJ1-1,-,TRBD1,TRBV2,TGTGCCACTTCAGGGGGCATGAACACTGAAGCTTTCTTT,CATSGGMNTEAFF
TRBJ2-5,-,-,TRBV19,TGTGCCAGTAGTATAGATGGGGGGGCCCAAGAGACCCAGTACTTC,CASSIDGGAQETQYF
TRBJ1-3,-,-,TRBV14,TGTGCCAGCAGCCGGACGTTCTCTGGAAACACCATATATTTT,CASSRTFSGNTIYF
TRBJ1-5,-,-,TRBV9,TGTGCCAGCAGCGTAGGGGGGTATCAGCCCCAGCATTTT,CASSVGGYQPQHF
TRBJ2-1,-,-,TRBV6-5,TGTGCCAGCCAGGCTAGGGGGGCCGATGAGCAGTTCTTC,CASQARGADEQFF
TRBJ1-5,-,-,TRBV30,TGTGCCTGGAGGACCGAAGGGAGCAATCAGCCCCAGCATTTT,CAWRTEGSNQPQHF
TRBJ1-1,-,-,TRBV12-3/TRBV12-4,TGTGCCAGCAGGTCTCCGGCGACTGAAGCTTTCTTT,CASRSPATEAFF
TRBJ1-6,-,-,TRBV2,TGTGCCAGCAGTGAATGGCAGGTAGGGGATAATTCACCCCTCCACTTT,CASSEWQVGDNSPLHF
TRBJ2-3,-,TRBD1,TRBV3-1/TRBV3-2,TGTGCCTCCAGACCCAGGGGGCGAGCAGATACGCAGTATTTT,CASRPRGRADTQYF
TRBJ1-2,-,-,TRBV4-3,TGCGCCAGCAGCCAAGATGGCGGTGGCTACACCTTC,CASSQDGGGYTF
TRBJ2-1,-,TRBD1,TRBV6-5,TGTGCCAGCAGTTCTACAGGGGGGACCTACAATGAGCAGTTCTTC,CASSSTGGTYNEQFF
TRBJ1-5,-,TRBD1,TRBV5-5,TGTGCCAGCAGCCCATGGACAGGGGCCAATCAACCCCAGCATTTT,CASSPWTGANQPQHF
TRBJ1-3,-,-,TRBV4-1,TGCGCCAGCAGCCAGCTCCTACAGGGTTTGTCTGGAAACACCATATATTTT,CASSQLLQGLSGNTIYF
TRBJ1-1,-,-,TRBV30,TGTGCCTGGAGTGGACAGGAGAACACTGAAGCTTTCTTT,CAWSGQENTEAFF
TRBJ2-5,-,-,TRBV3-1/TRBV3-2,TGTGCCAGCAGCCAGCAGACCCAGTACTTC,CASSQQTQYF
TRBJ1-1,-,TRBD1,TRBV25-1,TGTGCCAGCACTCGACAGGGGAACACTGAAGCTTTCTTT,CASTRQGNTEAFF
TRBJ2-2,once,-,TRBV7-9,TGTGCCAGCAGCCTCCATGGGGCCAACACCGGGGAGCTGTTTTTT,CASSLHGANTGELFF
TRBJ1-1,few,-,TRBV14,TGTGCCAGCAGCCAAGTATCAGCTTATGAAGCTTTCTTT,CASSQVSAYEAFF
TRBJ1-1,-,-,TRBV9,TGTGCCAGCAGCGAACACACGGACACTTTGAACACTGAAGCTTTCTTT,CASSEHTDTLNTEAFF
TRBJ2-5,once,TRBD1,TRBV5-1,TGCGCCACTACCGAGGGGGACAGGGGATGGGAGACCCAGTACTTC,CATTEGDRGWETQYF
TRBJ2-7,-,-,TRBV5-1,TGCGCCAGCAGCGACGGCTCCTACGAGCAGTACTTC,CASSDGSYEQYF
TRBJ1-1,-,-,TRBV15,TGTGCCACCAGCCGCGACAGGAGGGTTAATGAAGCTTTCTTT,CATSRDRRVNEAFF
TRBJ1-1,-,-,TRBV16,TGTGCCAGCAGCCAGCGGGGGAAAACTGAAGCTTTCTTT,CASSQRGKTEAFF
TRBJ2-7,-,-,TRBV30,TGTGCCTGGAAGGGGACGGGCTTTGGCGAGCAGTACTTC,CAWKGTGFGEQYF